Listed here are 11 T cell receptor beta chains from one sample, sequenced in a study of T cells in Graves' hyperthyroidism and ophthalmopathy. Template material for amplifying TCR beta CDR3 regions consisted of RNA transcripts. Using the HTBI primer set, a first-round RT-PCR was run on the TCR CDR3. TCRdb re-analysed the multiplex PCR reads in MiXCR, keeping a single row per CDR3 protein. In the table there are 500,000 to 650,000 distinct CDR3 sequences, 40% to 50% of which are singletons. Sequencing was carried out using peripheral blood or thyroid tissue (not recorded which). The receptor set was obtained from an adult woman with Graves' disease, either hyperthyroidism or ophthalmopathy (not recorded which).

V gene TRBV6-1 combines with J gene TRBJ1-6; 7 bases map to TRBD1. From germline, CDR1 is MNHNS and CDR2 SASEGT. The junction had 17 bases not matched to a gene; V was cut back by 6 bases and J by 15 bases. The CDR3 is 15 amino acids. The CDR3 region has the DNA TGTGCCAGCAGCCCCGTCGTGACAGGGCAATCAAACCTCCACTTT. Translated: CASSPVVTGQSNLHF.

This clonotype was recorded a few times. The chain uses TRBV15 and TRBJ1-5; possibly TRBD1 for D (5 bases). Trimming removed 6 bases at V and 5 bases at J, with 11 bases between. The germline CDR1 and CDR2 sequences are LNHNV and YYDKDF (reference sequence). This CDR3 has 13 residues. The CDR3 sequence: CATRGQGHQPQHF. The CDR3 nucleotides read TGTGCCACCAGGGGCCAGGGTCATCAGCCCCAGCATTTT.

The V and J genes are TRBV6-5 and TRBJ2-7; TRBD2 might be the D (5 bases). From germline, CDR1 is MNHEY and CDR2 SVGAGI. The CDR3 has 12 amino acids. Trimming pared 4 bases from V and 7 bases from J, leaving 11 bases between. The CDR3 DNA reads TGTGCCAGCAGTTTGGTTACTAGTGAGCAGTACTTC. Its translation: CASSLVTSEQYF.

The sample holds many counts of this clonotype. The V call is TRBV9, the J call TRBJ2-2; 7 nucleotides align to TRBD2. The CDR3 has 17 amino acids. With V trimmed by 2 bases and J by 3 bases, 10 bases remained unmatched. Germline V CDR1 and CDR2: SGDLS, YYNGEE. CDR3 loop: CASSVYGGSSYTGELFF. CDR3 DNA sequence: TGTGCCAGCAGCGTTTATGGCGGGAGTTCGTACACCGGGGAGCTGTTTTTT.

This chain uses TRBV29-1 with TRBJ1-3, with 7 bases matching TRBD1. Germline V gene sequence: CDR1 SQVTM, CDR2 ANQGSEA. V lost 3 bases, J lost 12 bases, and 5 bases stayed unmatched. This CDR3 region has 11 residues. CDR3 nucleotide sequence: TGCAGCGTTGACCCCTGGGACAGCATATATTTT. It yields the protein CSVDPWDSIYF.

This clonotype was seen at least ten times. The genes are TRBV7-3 and TRBJ2-5, with D perhaps TRBD2 (5 bases). The CDR3 totals 13 residues. CDR1 is SGHTA, CDR2 FQGTGA, per germline. Trimming pared 5 bases from V and 5 bases from J, leaving 12 bases between. The CDR3 protein is CASSLWTGETQYF. In DNA form, the CDR3 reads TGTGCCAGCAGCCTCTGGACGGGGGAGACCCAGTACTTC.

This chain joins TRBV7-6 and TRBJ1-5; TRBD1 agrees at 8 bases. The CDR3 runs to 14 residues. In germline, CDR1 is SGHVS, CDR2 FNYEAQ. V trimming: 6 bases; J trimming: 7 bases; junction bases outside the gene matches: 8. The CDR3 nucleotides read TGTGCCAGCAGTAACAGGGGGAAAGGCCAGCCCCAGCATTTT. The encoded protein is CASSNRGKGQPQHF.

Comment on this clonotype: Mismatch with germline at one junction end may stem from a read error. The V call is TRBV20-1, the J call TRBJ2-7; TRBD2 might be the D (6 bases). The germline CDR1 and CDR2 sequences are DFQATT and SNEGSKA (reference sequence). The length of the CDR3 is 13 residues. The CDR3 DNA sequence: TGCAGTGCCACATTCAGGGCGCGGGACGAGCAGTGCTTC. This gives the protein CSATFRARDEQCF.

At least ten counts were recorded for this clonotype. The chain joins TRBV2 to TRBJ2-2, with D perhaps TRBD1 (5 bases). CDR1 is SNHLY, CDR2 FYNNEI, per germline. V was shortened by 4 bases and J by 1 base, with 10 bases between the two germline ends. The CDR3 consists of 15 residues. The CDR3 coding sequence is TGTGCCAGCAGTGTTCGACAGCGGAACACCGGGGAGCTGTTTTTT. Its translation: CASSVRQRNTGELFF.

This clonotype was counted between two and nine times. The V and J genes are TRBV7-9 and TRBJ2-7; D uncertain. This CDR3 is built from 13 residues. V lost 5 bases, J lost 6 bases, and 14 bases lay in between. In germline, CDR1 is SEHNR, CDR2 FQNEAQ (reference sequence). The CDR3 DNA sequence: TGTGCCAGCAGCCTCTACCTCCTTGGCGAGCAGTACTTC. Protein sequence: CASSLYLLGEQYF.

This clonotype was seen only a few times. This sequence joins TRBV5-6 and TRBJ2-2, with 7 bases lining up with TRBD1. V gave up 4 bases and J gave up 7 bases; unmatched junction bases: 10. Germline loops: CDR1 SGHDT, CDR2 YYEEEE. The CDR3 runs to 15 residues. The CDR3, as DNA: TGTGCCAGCAGCGGGACAGAGACTGCCCTCGGGGAGCTGTTTTTT. The encoded protein is CASSGTETALGELFF.